The 20 T cell receptor beta chains below come from one sample, sequenced in a study of T cell responses to AZD1222 COVID-19 vaccine. The method was immunoSEQ multiplex PCR; TCRdb's version includes in-frame clones alone and lacks a portion of them. The table has about 190,000 clones, about 92% seen once. Specimen: peripheral blood, collected on day 0 of AZD1222 vaccination. The receptors were gathered from an adult in good health.

This rearrangement joins TRBV6-2 or TRBV6-3 to TRBJ2-7; possibly TRBD1 for D (6 bases). The V gene lost 1 base and the J gene lost 4 bases, with 20 bases spanning the gap. The CDR3 covers 17 residues. Germline lookup yields CDR1 MNHEY and CDR2 SVGEGT. The DNA of the CDR3 is TGTGCCAGCAGTTACTACAGGGTAAGTTGGTTAAATTACGAGCAGTACTTC. The encoded protein is CASSYYRVSWLNYEQYF.

V usage is TRBV7-9 and J usage is TRBJ1-2; 8 positions agree with TRBD1. This CDR3 has 15 residues. Trimming took 2 bases from V and 3 from J; bases not matched to a gene: 5. Germline V gives CDR1 SEHNR, CDR2 FQNEAQ (reference sequence). The CDR3 sequence: CASSLQGARDYGYTF. The CDR3 DNA is TGTGCCAGCAGCTTACAGGGGGCGCGGGACTATGGCTACACCTTC.

The genes are TRBV5-6 and TRBJ1-6, with D possibly being TRBD1 (5 bases). Germline V gene lookup returns CDR1 SGHDT and CDR2 YYEEEE. The CDR3 is 17 amino acids. V lost 5 bases and J 2 bases, leaving 17 bases between the germline ends. The CDR3 spells CASSHVRGSAYNSPLHF. Written as DNA, the CDR3 is TGTGCCAGCAGTCATGTGAGGGGCAGCGCCTATAATTCACCCCTCCACTTT.

J is TRBJ1-5 and V is TRBV28, with 8 bases identical to TRBD1. The germline V gene encodes CDR1 MDHEN and CDR2 SYDVKM. V shed 3 bases, J shed 2 bases, and the junction held 0 bases outside the gene matches. The CDR3 covers 14 residues. The CDR3 reads CASSLGQGNQPQHF. CDR3 sequence (DNA): TGTGCCAGCAGTTTGGGACAGGGCAATCAGCCCCAGCATTTT.

CDR3 nucleotide sequence: TGTGCCAGCTCACCATCGCCAGGGACTGGGGAGCTGTTTTTT. Protein product: CASSPSPGTGELFF. The chain links TRBV18 to TRBJ2-2, with a possible D match to TRBD2 (6 bases). This CDR3 contains 14 residues. Between the trimmed V and J ends, which lost 2 bases and 8 bases, there was a span of 12 bases. CDR1 KGHSH and CDR2 LQKENI come from the germline V gene.

V gene TRBV18 combines with J gene TRBJ2-3; no clear D. The CDR3 sequence is 11 residues long. V gave up 8 bases and J gave up 0 bases, with 3 bases separating them. From germline, CDR1 is KGHSH and CDR2 LQKENI. The DNA for the CDR3 is TGTGCCAGCACTAGCACAGATACGCAGTATTTT. Translation gives CASTSTDTQYF.

In its sample, this clone was seen a few times. CDR3 DNA: TGTGCCAGCTCCCTTGGAGGGACTATAAATGAAAAACTGTTTTTT. This codes for CASSLGGTINEKLFF. The rearrangement joins TRBV28 to TRBJ1-4, with D maybe TRBD1 (5 bases). CDR1 is MDHEN, CDR2 SYDVKM, per germline. This CDR3 is 15 amino acids long. The germline V and J ends were trimmed by 8 bases and 5 bases, with 18 bases remaining between them.

The chain recombines TRBV2 with TRBJ1-5; perhaps TRBD1 as D (5 bases). From germline, CDR1 is SNHLY and CDR2 FYNNEI. The V and J ends lost 7 bases and 5 bases respectively, with 18 bases between them. The CDR3 loop spans 15 amino acids. In DNA, the CDR3 is TGTGCCAGCACCGGGGGGGACGGAGAGTATCAGCCCCAGCATTTT. It encodes CASTGGDGEYQPQHF.

In its sample, this clone was seen a few times. V gene TRBV19 combines with J gene TRBJ1-2; TRBD1 matches at 10 bases. CDR1 LNHDA and CDR2 SQIVND come from the germline V gene (reference sequence). This CDR3 region has 15 residues. V lost 7 bases, J lost 3 bases, and 8 bases stayed unmatched. The CDR3 DNA follows: TGTGCCAGTATAGAGACCGGGACAGGGGACTATGGCTACACCTTC. Protein: CASIETGTGDYGYTF. Using reference TRBV19 and TRBJ1-2 for the parts outside the CDR3, the full variable domain is DGGITQSPKYLFRKEGQNVTLSCEQNLNHDAMYWYRQDPGQGLRLIYYSQIVNDFQKGDIAEGYSVSREKKESFPLTVTSAQKNPTAFYLCASIETGTGDYGYTFGSGTRLTVV.

V is TRBV7-8 and J is TRBJ1-1, with 7 bases aligning to TRBD1. Looked up from germline, CDR1 is SGHVS and CDR2 is FQNEAQ. This CDR3 is built from 15 residues. V lost 5 bases to trimming and J lost 8 bases; unmatched junction nucleotides: 14. The CDR3 loop is CASSPAGQSNGEAFF. CDR3 bases: TGTGCCAGCAGCCCAGCGGGACAGTCCAATGGGGAAGCTTTCTTT. The full variable domain, completed using reference TRBV7-8 and TRBJ1-1, is GAGVSQSPRYKVAKRGQDVALRCDPISGHVSLFWYQQALGQGPEFLTYFQNEAQLDKSGLPSDRFFAERPEGSVSTLKIQRTQQEDSAVYLCASSPAGQSNGEAFFGQGTRLTVV.

There are a few counts of this clone. V gene TRBV7-8 combines with J gene TRBJ1-5; TRBD1 aligns across 8 bases. J gave up 5 bases and V 4 bases, and 10 bases lay outside the gene matches. This CDR3 is 16 amino acids long. The germline V gene encodes CDR1 SGHVS and CDR2 FQNEAQ. This CDR3 is CASSSRRTGLYQPQHF. The CDR3 bases are TGTGCCAGCAGCTCCCGAAGGACAGGGCTTTATCAGCCCCAGCATTTT. Filled out from reference TRBV7-8 and TRBJ1-5, the complete variable domain reads GAGVSQSPRYKVAKRGQDVALRCDPISGHVSLFWYQQALGQGPEFLTYFQNEAQLDKSGLPSDRFFAERPEGSVSTLKIQRTQQEDSAVYLCASSSRRTGLYQPQHFGDGTRLSIL.

The chain links TRBV9 to TRBJ2-5; 8 nucleotides match TRBD1. Germline V gene data show CDR1 as SGDLS and CDR2 as YYNGEE. With V trimmed by 2 bases and J by 5 bases, 8 bases remained unmatched. The CDR3 totals 15 residues. The CDR3 DNA follows: TGTGCCAGCAGCGTTGTCGACAGGGGATGGGAGACCCAGTACTTC. As protein: CASSVVDRGWETQYF.

The CDR3 DNA is TGTGCCAGCAGCTTCCAGACAGGGCCCACAGATACGCAGTATTTT. Translation gives CASSFQTGPTDTQYF. The rearrangement joins TRBV7-2 to TRBJ2-3; TRBD1 matches at 7 bases. V gave up 3 bases and J gave up 2 bases; unmatched junction bases: 5. Germline-derived CDR1 and CDR2 are SGHTA and FQGNSA. The CDR3 spans 15 residues.

The V call is TRBV19, the J call TRBJ1-2, with no clear D. Trimming cost V 1 base and J 2 bases, with 11 bases left between them. There are 15 residues in the CDR3. The germline CDR1 and CDR2 sequences are LNHDA and SQIVND (reference sequence). The CDR3 loop is CASSIVGRVNYGYTF. CDR3 in DNA: TGTGCCAGTAGTATAGTAGGTAGAGTCAACTATGGCTACACCTTC.

The chain joins TRBV2 to TRBJ1-4, with a possible D match to TRBD1 (5 bases). The CDR3 totals 14 residues. Germline CDR1 SNHLY, CDR2 FYNNEI. Trimming took 4 bases from V and 10 from J, leaving 16 bases between them. CDR3 in DNA: TGTGCCAGCAGTGCTACAGGCCCGGGCGGAAAACTGTTTTTT. Its protein product is CASSATGPGGKLFF.

The chain recombines TRBV7-8 with TRBJ2-7; 7 bases map to TRBD2. This CDR3 contains 15 residues. From germline, CDR1 is SGHVS and CDR2 FQNEAQ. The J segment lost 4 bases and the V segment lost 5 bases, leaving 11 bases of the junction unmatched. CDR3 amino acids: CASSREGGRGYEQYF. The CDR3, as DNA: TGTGCCAGCAGCCGAGAAGGAGGGCGGGGGTACGAGCAGTACTTC.

This chain connects TRBV6-6 to TRBJ1-3, with 7 bases matching TRBD1. Germline-derived CDR1 and CDR2 are MNHNY and SVGAGI (reference sequence). J gave up 0 bases and V 6 bases, and 2 bases lay outside the gene matches. CDR3 length: 14 residues. The CDR3, as DNA: TGTGCCAGCAGCGGGACAGTCTCTGGAAACACCATATATTTT. It codes for CASSGTVSGNTIYF.

The chain couples TRBV6-2 or TRBV6-3 to TRBJ1-2; D unclear. The V end lost 1 base, the J end lost 0 bases, and 6 bases lay between the germline ends. Germline values: CDR1 MNHEY, CDR2 SVGEGT. The CDR3 loop spans 14 amino acids. Written as DNA, the CDR3 is TGTGCCAGCAGTTACTATACGGCTAACTATGGCTACACCTTC. Its protein is CASSYYTANYGYTF.

A word on this clone: Relative to the germline gene, one junction end is altered; a read error may explain this. The V gene is TRBV6-6, the J gene TRBJ2-3; D is ambiguous. The CDR3 covers 11 residues. Germline V lookup: CDR1 MNHNY, CDR2 SVGAGI (reference sequence). This CDR3 reads CASSNTDTQCF. For the CDR3, the DNA is TGTGCCAGCTCCAACACAGATACGCAGTGTTTT.

V is TRBV5-4 and J is TRBJ1-4, with 8 positions matching TRBD1. The trim removed 4 bases at V and 0 bases at J, leaving 11 bases unmatched. CDR3 length: 18 amino acids. Germline CDR1 SGHNT, CDR2 YYREEE (reference sequence). The CDR3 DNA follows: TGTGCCAGCAGCCGCGGACAGGGAGGCTACGCAACTAATGAAAAACTGTTTTTT. It translates to CASSRGQGGYATNEKLFF.